These 20 T cell receptor beta chains were sequenced from one sample in a study of Tregs in tolerant kidney transplant recipients. Clones were sequenced by immunoSEQ multiplex PCR, and TCRdb holds only the in-frame ones, with some missing. The sample shows fewer than 40,000 clones, 70% to 85% of them seen only once. Which antigens these TCRs recognize remains unknown. Sequenced: Tregs from blood cultured with allogeneic cells. The receptor source for this set is a human donor in good health.

The V and J genes are TRBV4-3 and TRBJ2-1; TRBD2 matches 11 bases. CDR1 LGHNA and CDR2 YSLEER come from the germline V gene. The ends lost 0 bases at V and 3 bases at J; junction bases unmatched: 7. The CDR3 extends over 18 amino acids. This CDR3 reads CASSQDFGGLAVYNEQFF. CDR3 nucleotide sequence: TGCGCCAGCAGCCAAGATTTTGGGGGACTAGCGGTCTACAATGAGCAGTTCTTC.

The J gene is TRBJ2-2, the V gene TRBV7-3; no firm D call. V was trimmed by 0 bases and J by 3 bases, leaving 11 bases between them. Germline loops: CDR1 SGHTA, CDR2 FQGTGA. This CDR3 contains 16 residues. The CDR3 DNA follows: TGTGCCAGCAGCTTAACACGGCTAGATGACACCGGGGAGCTGTTTTTT. Translating gives CASSLTRLDDTGELFF.

This chain joins TRBV5-1 and TRBJ1-1; TRBD1 matches 12 bases. Trimming cost V 4 bases and J 0 bases; bases outside gene matches: 7. This CDR3 comprises 17 residues. Germline V gene sequence: CDR1 SGHRS, CDR2 YFSETQ. CDR3 DNA sequence: TGCGCCAGCAGCGGAGGGACAGGGGGCAGGGTGAACACTGAAGCTTTCTTT. This translates into CASSGGTGGRVNTEAFF.

J is TRBJ2-5 and V is TRBV5-4; TRBD2 matches at 7 bases. Germline values: CDR1 SGHNT, CDR2 YYREEE (reference sequence). After removal of 0 bases from V and 5 bases from J, the junction contained 4 bases not matched to a gene. This CDR3 contains 14 residues. CDR3 loop: CASSLEREWETQYF. The CDR3, as DNA: TGTGCCAGCAGCTTGGAGCGGGAATGGGAGACCCAGTACTTC.

V is TRBV29-1 and J is TRBJ2-1; 10 nucleotides line up with TRBD2. V was clipped by 7 bases and J by 6 bases; unmatched bases: 6. The length of the CDR3 is 13 residues. Per the germline V gene, CDR1 is SQVTM and CDR2 is ANQGSEA. CDR3 residues: CSAGLAEVNEQFF. The CDR3 DNA follows: TGCAGCGCCGGACTAGCGGAGGTCAATGAGCAGTTCTTC.

The chain couples TRBV9 to TRBJ2-7; TRBD1 matches 7 bases. The germline CDR1 and CDR2 sequences are SGDLS and YYNGEE. The CDR3 extends over 15 amino acids. The V gene end was trimmed by 0 bases and the J gene end by 0 bases; junction bases not matched to a gene: 3. The DNA for the CDR3 is TGTGCCAGCAGCGTAGTTCCAGGGGGCTCCTACGAGCAGTACTTC. This encodes CASSVVPGGSYEQYF.

This chain connects TRBV4-3 to TRBJ2-4; D is perhaps TRBD1 or TRBD2 (5 bases each). The CDR3 spans 13 residues. V lost 0 bases, J lost 7 bases, and 7 bases lay in between. Per the germline V gene, CDR1 is LGHNA and CDR2 is YSLEER. CDR3 residues: CASSQDWGNIQYF. The CDR3 DNA is TGCGCCAGCAGCCAAGATTGGGGGAACATTCAGTACTTC.

The J gene is TRBJ2-1, the V gene TRBV5-6, with D hard to call. The germline CDR1 and CDR2 sequences are SGHDT and YYEEEE. The CDR3 sequence is 13 residues long. V was cut by 0 bases and J by 3 bases, with 4 bases left in between. The CDR3 spells CASSLGVYNEQFF. CDR3 DNA: TGTGCCAGCAGCTTGGGCGTCTACAATGAGCAGTTCTTC.

The chain is built from TRBV7-2 and TRBJ2-7; no definite D call. CDR1 is SGHTA, CDR2 FQGNSA, per germline. Trimming cost V 5 bases and J 7 bases, with 15 bases left between them. The CDR3 totals 13 residues. The CDR3, as DNA: TGTGCCAGCAGCCCTGGGCCGACGTTGGAGCAGTACTTC. Amino acid sequence: CASSPGPTLEQYF. Filled out from reference TRBV7-2 and TRBJ2-7, the complete variable domain reads GAGVSQSPSNKVTEKGKDVELRCDPISGHTALYWYRQSLGQGLEFLIYFQGNSAPDKSGLPSDRFSAERTGGSVSTLTIQRTQQEDSAVYLCASSPGPTLEQYFGPGTRLTVT.

The V gene is TRBV5-6, the J gene TRBJ2-7; 8 bases are shared with TRBD2. Germline trimming cut 3 bases from V and 2 bases from J; bases unmatched to any gene: 10. The germline V gene encodes CDR1 SGHDT and CDR2 YYEEEE. The CDR3 has 16 residues. The CDR3, as DNA: TGTGCCAGCAGCTCGTACTCGGGGGGGGAACCCTACGAGCAGTACTTC. Its protein product is CASSSYSGGEPYEQYF.

V gene TRBV5-4 combines with J gene TRBJ2-3; D call uncertain. The V and J ends lost 1 base and 1 base respectively, with 1 base between them. The germline CDR1 and CDR2 sequences are SGHNT and YYREEE (reference sequence). The CDR3 spans 12 residues. The chain's CDR3 is CASSLRTDTQYF. CDR3 sequence (DNA): TGTGCCAGCAGCTTGCGCACAGATACGCAGTATTTT.

This chain links TRBV14 with TRBJ2-5, with 7 nucleotides matching TRBD2. The CDR3 spans 14 residues. The J segment lost 4 bases and the V segment lost 3 bases, leaving 5 bases of the junction unmatched. The V gene's germline CDR1 is SGHDN and CDR2 FVKESK. The DNA of the CDR3 is TGTGCCAGCAGCCAGATAGCGGGTCGAGAGACCCAGTACTTC. It codes for CASSQIAGRETQYF.

The DNA for the CDR3 is TGTGCCAGTAGGCCCCTCGGGATCGGCTATGGCTACACCTTC. As protein: CASRPLGIGYGYTF. The chain employs TRBV19 and TRBJ1-2; D is uncertain. Germline assignment: CDR1 LNHDA and CDR2 SQIVND (reference sequence). This CDR3 is 14 amino acids long. V lost 6 bases and J lost 4, with 15 bases in between.

This chain joins TRBV19 and TRBJ1-2; weak D call: TRBD1 (5 bases). The CDR3 spans 14 residues. Trimming pared 7 bases from V and 6 bases from J, leaving 18 bases between. The germline CDR1 and CDR2 sequences are LNHDA and SQIVND (reference sequence). CDR3 residues: CASTSGTLGDGYTF. The CDR3 DNA reads TGTGCCAGTACCAGTGGAACGCTGGGGGATGGCTACACCTTC.

This chain links TRBV2 with TRBJ2-5; 9 positions agree with TRBD1. The V segment lost 4 bases and the J segment 5 bases; nucleotides outside the gene matches: 5. CDR3 length equals 14 residues. CDR1 is SNHLY and CDR2 is FYNNEI in the germline V gene. The CDR3 sequence is CASSGGTGRETQYF. The CDR3 nucleotides are TGTGCCAGCAGTGGAGGGACAGGGAGGGAGACCCAGTACTTC.

The gene calls are TRBV2 and TRBJ2-3, with D unclear. The CDR3 is made up of 11 amino acids. V gave up 9 bases and J gave up 4 bases, with 8 bases separating them. Germline-derived CDR1 and CDR2 are SNHLY and FYNNEI. The CDR3 here is CASSVADTQYF. The CDR3 coding sequence is TGTGCCAGTTCGGTTGCAGATACGCAGTATTTT.

The CDR3 loop reads CASRTGTSGPDTQYF. CDR3 nucleotide sequence: TGTGCCAGCAGGACCGGGACTAGCGGCCCAGATACGCAGTATTTT. The chain joins TRBV6-6 to TRBJ2-3, with 11 bases fitting TRBD2. Trimming cost V 6 bases and J 4 bases; bases outside gene matches: 6. Germline lookup yields CDR1 MNHNY and CDR2 SVGAGI (reference sequence). The CDR3 length is 15 residues.

J is TRBJ2-7 and V is TRBV4-3; no clear D gene. V was cut by 2 bases and J by 4 bases, with 21 bases left in between. Germline-derived CDR1 and CDR2 are LGHNA and YSLEER. The CDR3 spans 17 residues. In DNA form, the CDR3 reads TGCGCCAGCAGCCAATTTCCCACCGGGCAAGGGCGGTACGAGCAGTACTTC. Protein product: CASSQFPTGQGRYEQYF.

The chain is built from TRBV7-3 and TRBJ2-1, with 10 bases matching TRBD2. V was pared by 3 bases and J by 6 bases, with 5 bases of the junction left unmatched. This CDR3 contains 15 residues. Germline CDR1 reads SGHTA; CDR2 reads FQGTGA. CDR3 in DNA: TGTGCCAGCAGCTTGGGGACTAGCGAGTTCAATGAGCAGTTCTTC. Protein sequence: CASSLGTSEFNEQFF.

V is TRBV5-1 and J is TRBJ2-7, with TRBD1 matching 9 bases. V shed 3 bases and J 4 bases; nucleotides not matched to a gene: 8. Looked up from germline, CDR1 is SGHRS and CDR2 is YFSETQ. This CDR3 is built from 15 residues. CDR3 coding DNA: TGCGCCAGCAGCTGGGCCCTCGGGACAGGGTACGAGCAGTACTTC. Translation gives CASSWALGTGYEQYF.